The clone carrying this T cell receptor (beta chain) was detected many times. This specimen belongs to a study of blood T cells in healthy people across ages. Germline CDR1 and CDR2: LGHNA and YSLEER. The CDR3 is 15 amino acids. Trimming removed 0 bases from V and 6 bases from J, with 13 bases in between. PCR was performed a second time for about 7 to 12 cycles using a sample-barcoded 5' primer and a J-beta primer mix. A single record per CDR3 protein comes from TCRdb applying MiXCR to the 5' RACE reads. Found here are 870,000 or so distinct CDR3 sequences, roughly 26% of them singletons; the top ten hold around 16%.

V gene TRBV4-3 combines with J gene TRBJ2-3; weak D call: TRBD2 (5 bases). The specimen sequenced was blood. This clonotype was obtained from a woman aged 80 or over in good health. As DNA, the CDR3 is TGCGCCAGCAGCCAAGATCGACTACCTGGGGATACGCAGTATTTT. Protein product: CASSQDRLPGDTQYF.